A single T cell receptor (beta chain) is shown here with its context. Cohorts were determined from participant-reported clinical history. These data are taken from a study of blood T cell repertoires in COVID-19. Study-level background: Sites across the United States, Italy and Spain contributed samples from acute and convalescent COVID-19. PBMCs, B-cell-depleted T cells, or T cells were the source of the cDNA or gDNA that made up the material.

The J segment lost 3 bases and the V segment lost 4 bases, leaving 7 bases of the junction unmatched. Germline CDR1 is GTSNPN and CDR2 is SVGIG (reference sequence). CDR3 length equals 14 residues. Profiling relied on immunoSEQ multiplex PCR, and the TCRdb table lists in-frame clones only, not all of them. The sample lists under 300,000 clones; about 85% were seen once. The chain is built from TRBV30 and TRBJ2-7; 9 nucleotides agree with TRBD1. The source of this sequence is a woman in her forties or fifties who had been exposed to COVID-19. The sequenced sample was PBMCs or T cells enriched from blood (not recorded which). CDR3: CAWTPGTGIYEQYF. The DNA for the CDR3 is TGTGCCTGGACCCCCGGGACAGGGATCTACGAGCAGTACTTC.